A selection of T cell receptor beta chains follows, all from one sample in a study of cytomegalovirus exposure and HLA in healthy donors. The method was immunoSEQ multiplex PCR; TCRdb's version includes in-frame clones alone and lacks a portion of them. The data hold roughly 70,000 clones, with under 96% observed a single time. The sequencing input was PBMCs. Source of these receptors: a young woman in good health and CMV-seropositive. CDR3s include the opening cysteine and the closing phenylalanine or tryptophan. D genes are given only for firm matches. The size field is filled for only some rows; it gives once, few, many or a size class.

CASSRSLNTGELFF | TGTGCCAGCAGTAGAAGCCTGAACACCGGGGAGCTGTTTTTT | TRBJ2-2 | TRBV27 | - | -
CASSLRSGRASSYEQYF | TGTGCCAGCAGCTTAAGGAGTGGGCGGGCCAGCTCCTACGAGCAGTACTTC | TRBJ2-7 | TRBV7-2 | - | -
CASTRPGTGYEQYF | TGTGCCAGCACCAGACCCGGGACAGGATACGAGCAGTACTTC | TRBJ2-7 | TRBV28 | TRBD1 | -
CASSQLDRATGELFF | TGTGCCAGCAGCCAACTGGACAGGGCCACCGGGGAGCTGTTTTTT | TRBJ2-2 | TRBV7-9 | TRBD1 | -
CASTEAHRTGANVLTF | TGTGCCAGTACGGAGGCTCATAGGACTGGGGCCAACGTCCTGACTTTC | TRBJ2-6 | TRBV19 | - | -
CAISELASTDTQYF | TGTGCCATCAGTGAACTCGCTAGCACAGATACGCAGTATTTT | TRBJ2-3 | TRBV10-3 | - | -
CASSHLTTGDTEAFF | TGTGCCAGCAGCCATCTAACTACAGGGGACACTGAAGCTTTCTTT | TRBJ1-1 | TRBV14 | TRBD1 | -
CASSSPTLVGYEQYF | TGTGCCAGCAGTTCGCCGACACTGGTTGGGTACGAGCAGTACTTC | TRBJ2-7 | TRBV6-6 | - | -
CASSQDSSGGSYNEQFF | TGCGCCAGCAGCCAAGATTCTAGCGGGGGATCCTACAATGAGCAGTTCTTC | TRBJ2-1 | TRBV4-3 | TRBD2 | -
CASSIEPGLAFGEQFF | TGTGCCAGTAGTATAGAACCGGGACTAGCGTTTGGTGAGCAGTTCTTC | TRBJ2-1 | TRBV19 | TRBD2 | -
CAKREAGGPSYEQYF | TGTGCCAAAAGAGAAGCGGGAGGCCCTTCTTACGAGCAGTACTTC | TRBJ2-7 | TRBV2 | TRBD2 | -
CASSLSSLGQGSYEQYF | TGTGCCAGCAGCTTATCTTCACTCGGACAGGGAAGCTACGAGCAGTACTTC | TRBJ2-7 | TRBV7-2 | TRBD1 | -
CASSPGLAGESKNIQYF | TGTGCCAGCAGCCCCGGACTAGCGGGAGAATCCAAAAACATTCAGTACTTC | TRBJ2-4 | TRBV7-2 | TRBD2 | -
CASFYRDTQYF | TGTGCCAGTTTTTACAGGGATACGCAGTATTTT | TRBJ2-3 | TRBV6-1 | - | -
CASSPGTFSQETQYF | TGTGCCAGCAGTCCCGGGACTTTCTCTCAAGAGACCCAGTACTTC | TRBJ2-5 | TRBV6-6 | - | -
CASSSDRGGETQYF | TGTGCCAGCAGCTCGGACAGGGGAGGGGAGACCCAGTACTTC | TRBJ2-5 | TRBV7-2 | TRBD1 | -
CASSVTGSARETQYF | TGTGCCAGTAGTGTGACAGGGTCGGCTCGAGAGACCCAGTACTTC | TRBJ2-5 | TRBV19 | TRBD1 | -
CASSYLSAWSGELFF | TGTGCCAGCAGTTATCTCAGCGCCTGGTCCGGGGAGCTGTTTTTT | TRBJ2-2 | TRBV6-5 | - | -
CASSVTSSYEQYF | TGTGCCAGCAGCGTAACAAGTTCCTACGAGCAGTACTTC | TRBJ2-7 | TRBV7-8 | - | once